These 12 T cell receptor beta chains were sequenced from one sample in a study of blood T cell repertoires in COVID-19. Produced via immunoSEQ multiplex PCR; TCRdb's table is partial and in-frame only. The sample has some 130,000 clones, about 70% seen once; the top ten hold roughly 13%. The source material was peripheral blood. The receptors derive from a man older than 75 with acute or convalescent COVID-19.

The rearrangement uses TRBV21-1 and TRBJ1-5. TRBV21-1 is labeled a pseudogene. This CDR3 has 14 residues. The CDR3 DNA follows: TGTGCCAGCAGGCTTCGGGTTTTGGGTCAGCCCCAGCATTTT. Protein sequence: CASRLRVLGQPQHF.

CDR3 sequence: CATYGGNIANYGYTF. The CDR3 region has the DNA TGTGCCACCTACGGAGGGAACATAGCTAACTATGGCTACACCTTC. This sequence joins TRBV19 and TRBJ1-2, with D hard to call. The CDR3 is 15 residues long. Germline lookup yields CDR1 LNHDA and CDR2 SQIVND (reference sequence). With 10 bases removed from V and 0 bases from J, the gap between germline ends came to 18 bases.

The chain joins TRBV7-9 to TRBJ2-5; tentative D call: TRBD1 (6 bases). This CDR3 spans 13 amino acids. The V gene lost 4 bases and the J gene lost 4 bases, with 10 bases spanning the gap. The germline V gene has CDR1 SEHNR and CDR2 FQNEAQ (reference sequence). The CDR3 loop reads CASSYRERETQYF. The CDR3 DNA reads TGTGCCAGCAGCTACAGGGAGAGAGAGACCCAGTACTTC.

The chain links TRBV6-4 to TRBJ1-2; 9 bases align to TRBD1. Germline CDR1 is MRHNA and CDR2 is SNTAGT. J gave up 2 bases and V 6 bases, and 7 bases lay outside the gene matches. This CDR3 comprises 15 residues. The CDR3 region has the DNA TGTGCCAGCAGCAACGGACAGGGGCGGAACTATGGCTACACCTTC. As protein: CASSNGQGRNYGYTF.

This chain joins TRBV5-6 and TRBJ1-1, with 7 bases aligning to TRBD1. The trim removed 4 bases at V and 4 bases at J, leaving 10 bases unmatched. CDR3 length: 15 amino acids. Germline CDR1 SGHDT, CDR2 YYEEEE. The CDR3 loop is CASSHLFAGGTEAFF. As DNA, the CDR3 is TGTGCCAGCAGCCACCTATTTGCAGGGGGCACTGAAGCTTTCTTT.

The chain is built from TRBV18 and TRBJ2-7; 9 bases match TRBD1. This CDR3 has 17 amino acids. CDR1 KGHSH and CDR2 LQKENI come from the germline V gene. V lost 0 bases and J lost 4; bases outside the gene matches: 10. The CDR3 bases are TGTGCCAGCTCACCACCGGGGTCCGGGACAGGGAGGTACGAGCAGTACTTC. Protein sequence: CASSPPGSGTGRYEQYF.

The CDR3 loop is CASRLTGSGETQYF. The CDR3 bases are TGTGCCAGCAGGCTGACAGGGAGTGGGGAGACCCAGTACTTC. The chain links TRBV2 to TRBJ2-5; the match to TRBD1 covers 7 bases. V was clipped by 6 bases and J by 5 bases; unmatched bases: 9. Germline CDR1 reads SNHLY; CDR2 reads FYNNEI. The CDR3 runs 14 residues.

With respect to this clone: The junction does not match germline at one end; this may be a read error. The V and J genes are TRBV29-1 and TRBJ2-1; a weak D match, TRBD2 (6 bases). This CDR3 has 16 residues. CDR1 is SQVTM and CDR2 is ANQGSEA in the germline V gene. The CDR3 DNA follows: TGCAGCGTTGAAGACCCCAAGAACGGGATGTCGGGACTTAAGATCTTC. Its translation is CSVEDPKNGMSGLKIF.

Points on this clone: A junction end diverges from the germline sequence, so it may reflect a read error. V gene TRBV5-4 combines with J gene TRBJ1-3; D unclear. In germline, CDR1 is SGHNT, CDR2 YYREEE (reference sequence). The CDR3 totals 17 residues. CDR3 in amino acids: CASSLEVSRGSGNTIYF. The CDR3 coding sequence is TGTGCCAGCAGTTTGGAGGTCTCCAGAGGGTCTGGAAACACCATATATTTT.

As for this clone: A junction end diverges from the germline sequence, so it may reflect a read error. The gene calls are TRBV2 and TRBJ2-7; no definite D call. The CDR3 runs 12 residues. Germline CDR1 is SNHLY and CDR2 is FYNNEI. Here the CDR3 DNA reads TGTGCCAGCAGTCCCACGGGTAGCCGGGTAGACTTC. This sequence encodes CASSPTGSRVDF.

V and J are TRBV28 and TRBJ1-4; 8 bases align to TRBD1. Losses at the gene ends were 6 bases for V and 0 bases for J; bases not matched to a gene: 9. CDR1 MDHEN and CDR2 SYDVKM come from the germline V gene. This CDR3 comprises 17 residues. CDR3: CASRQGGMIATNEKLFF. The DNA of the CDR3 is TGTGCCAGCAGACAGGGGGGGATGATTGCAACTAATGAAAAACTGTTTTTT. Complete variable domain (other parts from reference TRBV28 and TRBJ1-4): DVKVTQSSRYLVKRTGEKVFLECVQDMDHENMFWYRQDPGLGLRLIYFSYDVKMKEKGDIPEGYSVSREKKERFSLILESASTNQTSMYLCASRQGGMIATNEKLFFGSGTQLSVL.

The V and J genes are TRBV5-4 and TRBJ2-2; 8 nucleotides agree with TRBD1. Germline V lookup: CDR1 SGHNT, CDR2 YYREEE (reference sequence). V shed 5 bases, J shed 1 base, and the junction held 7 bases outside the gene matches. The CDR3 contains 16 residues. The CDR3 reads CASRDQGAGNTGELFF. Here the CDR3 DNA reads TGTGCCAGCAGGGATCAGGGGGCCGGGAACACCGGGGAGCTGTTTTTT. Filled out from reference TRBV5-4 and TRBJ2-2, the complete variable domain reads ETGVTQSPTHLIKTRGQQVTLRCSSQSGHNTVSWYQQALGQGPQFIFQYYREEENGRGNFPPRFSGLQFPNYSSELNVNALELDDSALYLCASRDQGAGNTGELFFGEGSRLTVL.